The 8 T cell receptor beta chains listed next were all sequenced from one sample in a study of T cell repertoires in cytomegalovirus infection. Antigen specificity for these receptors is unknown. TCRdb analysed the reads with MiXCR anew, one entry per CDR3 protein. The table shows approximately 990,000 distinct CDR3 sequences, with roughly 30% occurring only once. Material: cultured CD8+ T cells from PBMCs, obtained from culture after CMV antigen stimulation. All receptors derive from a human donor in good health (CMV status not recorded). Some clones in this sample may be carry-over from other donors' samples.

The gene calls are TRBV3-1 and TRBJ2-6; D is uncertain. The germline V gene encodes CDR1 LGHDT and CDR2 YNNKEL (reference sequence). The CDR3 loop spans 15 amino acids. The germline V and J ends were trimmed by 6 bases and 1 base, with 10 bases remaining between them. The CDR3: CASRPSLSGANVLTF. DNA for the CDR3: TGTGCCAGCAGACCATCCCTATCTGGGGCCAACGTCCTGACTTTC.

This clonotype was picked up a small number of times. The chain recombines TRBV6-8 with TRBJ1-1, with 7 bases that match TRBD1. CDR1 is MNHGY, CDR2 SAAAGT, per germline. Trimming took 1 base from V and 3 from J; bases not matched to a gene: 2. The CDR3 runs to 14 residues. The chain's CDR3 is CASSYYRGDTEAFF. The CDR3 region has the DNA TGTGCCAGCAGTTACTACAGGGGCGACACTGAAGCTTTCTTT.

Concerning this clonotype: The CDR3 does not close with the conserved phenylalanine or tryptophan, likely indicating a read error. The chain links TRBV6-6 to TRBJ2-5, with D perhaps TRBD1 (7 bases). V gave up 6 bases and J gave up 1 base, with 12 bases separating them. CDR1 MNHNY and CDR2 SVGAGI come from the germline V gene (reference sequence). The CDR3 is 14 amino acids. The CDR3 region has the DNA TGTGCCAGCAGCCCTCAGGGGGGCCAAGAGACCCAGTACGTC. Translation gives CASSPQGGQETQYV.

This chain connects TRBV2 to TRBJ2-7; D remains unclear. V was trimmed by 7 bases and J by 3 bases, leaving 10 bases between them. The CDR3 sequence is 12 residues long. Germline V gene sequence: CDR1 SNHLY, CDR2 FYNNEI. CDR3 nucleotides: TGTGCCAGCACAGACGAGGTCTACGAGCAGTACTTC. Its translation is CASTDEVYEQYF. Supplemented by reference TRBV2 and TRBJ2-7, the full variable domain reads EPEVTQTPSHQVTQMGQEVILRCVPISNHLYFYWYRQILGQKVEFLVSFYNNEISEKSEIFDDQFSVERPDGSNFTLKIRSTKLEDSAMYFCASTDEVYEQYFGPGTRLTVT.

The rearrangement joins TRBV12-3 or TRBV12-4 to TRBJ2-1; D uncertain. This CDR3 contains 10 residues. V lost 8 bases and J 4 bases, leaving 3 bases between the germline ends. CDR3: CASHYNEQFF. Written as DNA, the CDR3 is TGTGCCAGCCATTACAATGAGCAGTTCTTC.

This clonotype has just a few counts. The gene calls are TRBV7-6 and TRBJ2-1, with TRBD2 matching over 7 bases. Germline CDR1 is SGHVS and CDR2 is FNYEAQ. The V segment lost 3 bases and the J segment 4 bases; nucleotides outside the gene matches: 3. This CDR3 is built from 14 residues. Here the CDR3 reads CASSFWGGYNEQFF. The CDR3 nucleotides read TGTGCCAGCAGCTTCTGGGGGGGGTACAATGAGCAGTTCTTC.

This clonotype was seen ten or more times. The junction and the germline gene differ at one end; a read error may be behind it. The genes are TRBV4-1 and TRBJ2-1; D perhaps matches TRBD1 (6 bases). Germline lookup yields CDR1 MGHRA and CDR2 YSYEKL. The CDR3 loop spans 11 amino acids. CDR3 in amino acids: CASSRGNEQFF. The CDR3 bases are TGTGCCAGCAGTAGGGGGAATGAGCAGTTCTTC.

J is TRBJ2-2 and V is TRBV2; 11 bases agree with TRBD2. The V gene's germline CDR1 is SNHLY and CDR2 FYNNEI. The V segment lost 10 bases and the J segment 5 bases; nucleotides outside the gene matches: 9. The CDR3 totals 15 residues. The CDR3 sequence: CAILLAGGRTGELFF. The CDR3 DNA sequence: TGTGCCATACTTCTAGCGGGGGGCCGGACCGGGGAGCTGTTTTTT. The full variable domain, rest sourced from reference TRBV2 and TRBJ2-2, is EPEVTQTPSHQVTQMGQEVILRCVPISNHLYFYWYRQILGQKVEFLVSFYNNEISEKSEIFDDQFSVERPDGSNFTLKIRSTKLEDSAMYFCAILLAGGRTGELFFGEGSRLTVL.